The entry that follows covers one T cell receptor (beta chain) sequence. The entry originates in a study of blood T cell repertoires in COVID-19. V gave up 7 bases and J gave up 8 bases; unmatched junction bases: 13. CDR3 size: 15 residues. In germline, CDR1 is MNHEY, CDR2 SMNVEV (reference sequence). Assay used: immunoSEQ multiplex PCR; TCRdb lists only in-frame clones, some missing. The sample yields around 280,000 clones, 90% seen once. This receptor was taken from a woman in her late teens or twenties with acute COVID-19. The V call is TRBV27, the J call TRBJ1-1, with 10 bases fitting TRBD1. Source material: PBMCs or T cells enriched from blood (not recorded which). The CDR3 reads CASIPDRGRRTEAFF. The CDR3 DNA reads TGTGCCAGCATCCCCGACAGGGGGCGGCGAACCGAAGCTTTCTTT.